The clone carrying this T cell receptor (beta chain) was seen a few times. These data come from a study of T-cell reconstitution after alpha-beta-depleted transplantation in children. Germline V lookup: CDR1 MNHNS, CDR2 SASEGT. The CDR3 contains 13 residues. Between the trimmed V and J ends, which lost 0 bases and 5 bases, there was a span of 4 bases. For TCRbeta, the library was prepared with unique molecular identifiers. TCRdb reanalysed the PCR reads using MiXCR and keeps one entry per CDR3 protein. Of approximately 510,000 distinct CDR3 sequences in the sample, around 16% were seen once. The specimen was PBMCs from the stem cell graft donor, collected from the stem cell graft. This chain connects TRBV6-1 to TRBJ2-2; D is uncertain. This receptor was taken from a human donor who donated a stem cell graft to a child with acute lymphoblastic leukemia. CDR3 sequence (DNA): TGTGCCAGCAGTGAAGCGCTGACCGGGGAGCTGTTTTTT. It codes for CASSEALTGELFF.